This T cell receptor beta chain was recovered during a study of T cell responses to AZD1222 COVID-19 vaccine. Notes on this clone: The antigen remains unidentified.

Repertoires were generated with immunoSEQ multiplex PCR, while TCRdb's copy carries only in-frame clones and drops some. The repertoire holds about 120,000 clones, with about 93% as singletons. The V segment lost 3 bases and the J segment 2 bases; nucleotides outside the gene matches: 11. The germline gives CDR1 LGHDT, CDR2 YNNKEL (reference sequence). The CDR3 consists of 18 residues. Study findings and constraints: Among those given AZD1222, only six were seropositive at baseline. Spike was spanned by vaccine-associated CD4 TCRs, with dominance at 160-218 and 743-854. Repertoires were obtained solely post-peak T cell response. Females made up more of the donors, who were largely white British, and clonal diversity may have come out too low.

This sequence was found in an adult who received the MenACWY meningococcal vaccine as a control. V usage is TRBV3-1 (or the pseudogene TRBV3-2) and J usage is TRBJ2-4, with TRBD2 matching over 9 bases. Sequenced material: peripheral blood, taken 28 days after the second dose of the MenACWY control vaccine. CDR3 in DNA: TGTGCCAGCAGCCAGGGAAGCGGGGGGCCGGGATCCAAAAACATTCAGTACTTC. It specifies CASSQGSGGPGSKNIQYF.